This section outlines one TCR beta chain sequence together with its context. These data are taken from a study of cytomegalovirus exposure and HLA in healthy donors. Amplification used 60 Vbeta primers and 13 Jbeta primers. This table comes from immunoSEQ multiplex PCR, and its TCRdb copy is limited to in-frame clones, with some not included. Of 200,000 to 250,000 clones listed, 80% to 90% were seen once; the top ten hold about 3.1%. This CDR3 spans 15 amino acids. The V gene's germline CDR1 is MDHEN and CDR2 SYDVKM. The V gene lost 1 base and the J gene lost 1 base, with 11 bases spanning the gap. The genes are TRBV28 and TRBJ2-7; TRBD2 might be the D (6 bases). Sequenced material: PBMCs. This receptor was identified in a young man in good health and CMV-seronegative. The CDR3 DNA sequence: TGTGCCAGCAGTTTATTATTCCGGGGGTCCTACGAGCAGTACTTC. Residues: CASSLLFRGSYEQYF.